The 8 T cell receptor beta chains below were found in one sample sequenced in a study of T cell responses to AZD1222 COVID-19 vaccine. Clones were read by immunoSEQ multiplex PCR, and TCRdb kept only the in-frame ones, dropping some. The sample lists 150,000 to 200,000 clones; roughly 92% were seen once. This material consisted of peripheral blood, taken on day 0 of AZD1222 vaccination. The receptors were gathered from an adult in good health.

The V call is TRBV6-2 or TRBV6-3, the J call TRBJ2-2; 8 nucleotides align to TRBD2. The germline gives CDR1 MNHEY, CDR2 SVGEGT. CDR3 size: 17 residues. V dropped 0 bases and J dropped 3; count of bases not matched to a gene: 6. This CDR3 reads CASSYSNRAGDTGELFF. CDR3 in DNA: TGTGCCAGCAGTTACTCGAATCGAGCGGGGGACACCGGGGAGCTGTTTTTT.

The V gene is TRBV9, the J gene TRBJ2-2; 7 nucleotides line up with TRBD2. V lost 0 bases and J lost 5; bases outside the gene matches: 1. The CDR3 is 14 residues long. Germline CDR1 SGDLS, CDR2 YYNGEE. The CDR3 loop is CASSVGGGTGELFF. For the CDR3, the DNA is TGTGCCAGCAGCGTAGGGGGAGGGACCGGGGAGCTGTTTTTT.

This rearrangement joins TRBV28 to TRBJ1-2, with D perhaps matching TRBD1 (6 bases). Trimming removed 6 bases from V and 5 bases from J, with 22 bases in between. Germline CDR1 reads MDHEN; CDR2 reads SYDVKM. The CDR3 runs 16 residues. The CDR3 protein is CASSEGGARFEYGYTF. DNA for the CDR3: TGTGCCAGCAGCGAGGGGGGGGCGCGTTTTGAGTATGGCTACACCTTC.

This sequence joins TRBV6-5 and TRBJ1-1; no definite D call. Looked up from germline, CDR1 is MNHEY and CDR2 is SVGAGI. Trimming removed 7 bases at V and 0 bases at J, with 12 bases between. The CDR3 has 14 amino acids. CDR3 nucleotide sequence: TGTGCCAGCATCTGGGAGCGAATGAACACTGAAGCTTTCTTT. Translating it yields CASIWERMNTEAFF.

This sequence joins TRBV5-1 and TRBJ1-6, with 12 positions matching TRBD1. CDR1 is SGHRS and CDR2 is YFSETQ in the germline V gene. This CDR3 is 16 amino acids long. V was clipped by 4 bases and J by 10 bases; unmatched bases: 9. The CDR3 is CASSRDRGRLESPLHF. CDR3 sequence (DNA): TGCGCCAGCAGCCGGGACAGGGGGCGCCTCGAGTCACCCCTCCACTTT. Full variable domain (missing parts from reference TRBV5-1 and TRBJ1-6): KAGVTQTPRYLIKTRGQQVTLSCSPISGHRSVSWYQQTPGQGLQFLFEYFSETQRNKGNFPGRFSGRQFSNSRSEMNVSTLELGDSALYLCASSRDRGRLESPLHFGNGTRLTVT.

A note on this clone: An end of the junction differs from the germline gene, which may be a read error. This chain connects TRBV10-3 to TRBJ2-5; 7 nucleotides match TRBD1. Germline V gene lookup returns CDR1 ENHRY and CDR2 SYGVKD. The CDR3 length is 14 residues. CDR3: CVISATGNGETQYF. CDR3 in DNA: TGTGTCATCAGTGCGACAGGGAACGGAGAGACCCAGTACTTC.

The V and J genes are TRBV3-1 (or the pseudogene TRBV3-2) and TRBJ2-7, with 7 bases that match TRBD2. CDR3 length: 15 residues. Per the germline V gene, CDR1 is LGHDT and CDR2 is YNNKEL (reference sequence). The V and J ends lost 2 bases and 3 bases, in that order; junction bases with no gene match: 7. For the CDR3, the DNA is TGTGCCAGCAGCCAATTGGCGGGAGATTTCTACGAGCAGTACTTC. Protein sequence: CASSQLAGDFYEQYF.

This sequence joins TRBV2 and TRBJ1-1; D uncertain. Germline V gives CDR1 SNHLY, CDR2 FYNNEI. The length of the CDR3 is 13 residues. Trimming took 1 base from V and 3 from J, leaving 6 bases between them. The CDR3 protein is CASSEGIYTEAFF. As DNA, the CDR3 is TGTGCCAGCAGTGAAGGGATCTACACTGAAGCTTTCTTT.